This T cell receptor beta chain emerged from a study of blood T cell repertoires in COVID-19. In the study overall: The United States, Italy and Spain supplied acute and convalescent COVID-19 samples. Sources were T cells, B-cell-depleted T cells, or PBMCs; the material itself was cDNA or gDNA.

Data came from immunoSEQ multiplex PCR; TCRdb stores just in-frame clones and leaves some out. The sample includes over 250,000 clones, more than 90% of them seen just once. The study recruited people aged roughly 18 to 95 years across around 24 US areas. Among Cohort 3 donors, those recovered had two negative PCRs, clearance, or symptom resolution. The source material was PBMCs or T cells enriched from blood (not recorded which). The clonotype was recovered from a man aged 55 to 70 who had recovered from COVID-19.

In DNA, the CDR3 is TGTGCCAGCCATAGACAGGGAACAACCTACGAGCAGTACTTC. It is translated as CASHRQGTTYEQYF. V is TRBV6-5 and J is TRBJ2-7, with 7 bases matching TRBD1. V dropped 8 bases and J dropped 2; count of bases not matched to a gene: 9. Germline CDR1 MNHEY, CDR2 SVGAGI. This CDR3 contains 14 residues.